Each of the 14 T cell receptor beta chains below was sequenced from the same sample in a study of blood T cell repertoires in COVID-19. Repertoires were generated with immunoSEQ multiplex PCR, while TCRdb's copy carries only in-frame clones and drops some. The sample lists 200,000 or so clones, 70% to 85% seen once, with approximately 7.2% in the top ten. Sequenced: peripheral blood. The receptors originated from a human donor with acute or convalescent COVID-19. The donor label of this sample is uncertain.

A single count supports this clone. The chain couples TRBV19 to TRBJ2-3; unclear D gene. The CDR3 spans 15 residues. The germline CDR1 and CDR2 sequences are LNHDA and SQIVND (reference sequence). V gave up 1 base and J gave up 1 base, with 9 bases separating them. CDR3 in DNA: TGTGCCAGTAGTATAGCAAGGAGTCGCACAGATACGCAGTATTTT. This sequence encodes CASSIARSRTDTQYF.

The V and J genes are TRBV6-5 and TRBJ2-7; 7 nucleotides match TRBD1. CDR1 is MNHEY and CDR2 is SVGAGI in the germline V gene. V lost 5 bases and J lost 2; bases outside the gene matches: 9. The CDR3 is 15 residues long. The CDR3 sequence: CASSTHQGQPYEQYF. The CDR3 DNA reads TGTGCCAGCAGTACCCATCAGGGACAGCCCTACGAGCAGTACTTC.

The J gene is TRBJ1-6, the V gene TRBV27, with TRBD1 matching over 12 bases. In germline, CDR1 is MNHEY, CDR2 SMNVEV (reference sequence). V trimming: 7 bases; J trimming: 7 bases; junction bases outside the gene matches: 8. CDR3 size: 16 residues. CDR3 in amino acids: CASTRGTGGANSPLHF. CDR3 coding DNA: TGTGCCAGCACTAGGGGGACAGGGGGCGCGAATTCACCCCTCCACTTT.

This clone was detected a few times. The chain combines TRBV5-4 with TRBJ2-2; D is possibly TRBD2 (6 bases). This CDR3 region has 15 residues. V dropped 6 bases and J dropped 2 bases, with 14 bases sitting between them. CDR1 and CDR2 (germline): SGHNT, YYREEE (reference sequence). The CDR3 nucleotides read TGTGCCAGCACGCTGGCGGGATTTAACACCGGGGAGCTGTTTTTT. Translation: CASTLAGFNTGELFF.

This chain uses TRBV30 with TRBJ2-2; the D gene is possibly TRBD2 (6 bases). V shed 2 bases and J shed 3 bases, with 13 bases lying between them. Per the germline V gene, CDR1 is GTSNPN and CDR2 is SVGIG (reference sequence). The CDR3 sequence is 15 residues long. CDR3 sequence reads: CAWSRRGIDTGELFF. DNA of the CDR3: TGTGCCTGGAGTCGGCGCGGGATTGACACCGGGGAGCTGTTTTTT.

The V and J genes are TRBV7-9 and TRBJ1-6; 8 nucleotides align to TRBD1. Germline V gene lookup returns CDR1 SEHNR and CDR2 FQNEAQ (reference sequence). This CDR3 spans 15 amino acids. The V segment lost 3 bases and the J segment 7 bases; nucleotides outside the gene matches: 5. This chain's CDR3 is CASSFGQGRNSPLHF. CDR3 nucleotides: TGTGCCAGCAGCTTCGGACAGGGAAGAAATTCACCCCTCCACTTT.

This clone was seen a handful of times. The chain carries TRBV7-9 and TRBJ2-5, with 7 bases that match TRBD2. V lost 3 bases and J lost 2; bases outside the gene matches: 6. CDR1 and CDR2 (germline): SEHNR, FQNEAQ (reference sequence). The CDR3 contains 15 residues. For the CDR3, the DNA is TGTGCCAGCAGCTTTGGGACTACCCTGCAAGAGACCCAGTACTTC. This translates into CASSFGTTLQETQYF.

This chain's CDR3 is CASSSGTASEQFF. The CDR3 DNA is TGTGCCAGCAGTTCGGGGACAGCTAGTGAGCAGTTCTTC. The chain is built from TRBV2 and TRBJ2-1; TRBD1 matches at 7 bases. Per germline, CDR1 SNHLY and CDR2 FYNNEI. The CDR3 runs to 13 residues. The V gene end was trimmed by 5 bases and the J gene end by 9 bases; junction bases not matched to a gene: 7.

This clone was seen once. V and J are TRBV2 and TRBJ2-2, with TRBD2 as a possible D gene (5 bases). Trimming took 3 bases from V and 1 from J, leaving 9 bases between them. The V gene's germline CDR1 is SNHLY and CDR2 FYNNEI. The CDR3 loop spans 15 amino acids. CDR3 nucleotide sequence: TGTGCCAGCAGTGAGGTGGGAGAGAACACCGGGGAGCTGTTTTTT. Translation gives CASSEVGENTGELFF.

V and J are TRBV5-4 and TRBJ2-2; D unclear. Germline assignment: CDR1 SGHNT and CDR2 YYREEE (reference sequence). This CDR3 contains 13 residues. Trimming took off 5 bases at V and 6 bases at J, with 11 bases between the two ends. Here the CDR3 DNA reads TGTGCCAGCAGGCAGGAATGGGCCGGGGAGCTGTTTTTT. Amino acid sequence: CASRQEWAGELFF.

CDR3 residues: CASSPRDTSYEQYF. The CDR3 DNA follows: TGTGCCAGCTCACCACGGGACACATCCTACGAGCAGTACTTC. The chain carries TRBV18 and TRBJ2-7; possibly TRBD1 for D (6 bases). CDR3 length equals 14 residues. V was clipped by 1 base and J by 1 base, with 8 bases between them. Per germline, CDR1 KGHSH and CDR2 LQKENI.

This chain connects TRBV15 to TRBJ2-7; a possible D gene is TRBD1 (6 bases). This CDR3 spans 15 amino acids. Trimming removed 0 bases at V and 5 bases at J, with 14 bases between. Germline-derived CDR1 and CDR2 are LNHNV and YYDKDF (reference sequence). CDR3 region: CATSRDRARGNEQYF. The CDR3 DNA sequence: TGTGCCACCAGCAGAGATCGGGCTAGGGGGAACGAGCAGTACTTC.

V and J are TRBV18 and TRBJ2-7, with 11 bases fitting TRBD1. J lost 3 bases, V lost 5 bases, and 6 bases had no gene match. In germline, CDR1 is KGHSH, CDR2 LQKENI. The CDR3 has 15 residues. CDR3 sequence reads: CASSFAGTGGYEQYF. CDR3 sequence (DNA): TGTGCCAGCTCATTTGCGGGGACAGGGGGCTACGAGCAGTACTTC.

The chain employs TRBV5-6 and TRBJ1-6, with 9 bases that match TRBD1. The ends lost 0 bases at V and 8 bases at J; junction bases unmatched: 0. CDR3 length: 14 residues. From germline, CDR1 is SGHDT and CDR2 YYEEEE. The CDR3 protein is CASSLGTGDSPLHF. DNA of the CDR3: TGTGCCAGCAGCTTGGGGACAGGGGATTCACCCCTCCACTTT.